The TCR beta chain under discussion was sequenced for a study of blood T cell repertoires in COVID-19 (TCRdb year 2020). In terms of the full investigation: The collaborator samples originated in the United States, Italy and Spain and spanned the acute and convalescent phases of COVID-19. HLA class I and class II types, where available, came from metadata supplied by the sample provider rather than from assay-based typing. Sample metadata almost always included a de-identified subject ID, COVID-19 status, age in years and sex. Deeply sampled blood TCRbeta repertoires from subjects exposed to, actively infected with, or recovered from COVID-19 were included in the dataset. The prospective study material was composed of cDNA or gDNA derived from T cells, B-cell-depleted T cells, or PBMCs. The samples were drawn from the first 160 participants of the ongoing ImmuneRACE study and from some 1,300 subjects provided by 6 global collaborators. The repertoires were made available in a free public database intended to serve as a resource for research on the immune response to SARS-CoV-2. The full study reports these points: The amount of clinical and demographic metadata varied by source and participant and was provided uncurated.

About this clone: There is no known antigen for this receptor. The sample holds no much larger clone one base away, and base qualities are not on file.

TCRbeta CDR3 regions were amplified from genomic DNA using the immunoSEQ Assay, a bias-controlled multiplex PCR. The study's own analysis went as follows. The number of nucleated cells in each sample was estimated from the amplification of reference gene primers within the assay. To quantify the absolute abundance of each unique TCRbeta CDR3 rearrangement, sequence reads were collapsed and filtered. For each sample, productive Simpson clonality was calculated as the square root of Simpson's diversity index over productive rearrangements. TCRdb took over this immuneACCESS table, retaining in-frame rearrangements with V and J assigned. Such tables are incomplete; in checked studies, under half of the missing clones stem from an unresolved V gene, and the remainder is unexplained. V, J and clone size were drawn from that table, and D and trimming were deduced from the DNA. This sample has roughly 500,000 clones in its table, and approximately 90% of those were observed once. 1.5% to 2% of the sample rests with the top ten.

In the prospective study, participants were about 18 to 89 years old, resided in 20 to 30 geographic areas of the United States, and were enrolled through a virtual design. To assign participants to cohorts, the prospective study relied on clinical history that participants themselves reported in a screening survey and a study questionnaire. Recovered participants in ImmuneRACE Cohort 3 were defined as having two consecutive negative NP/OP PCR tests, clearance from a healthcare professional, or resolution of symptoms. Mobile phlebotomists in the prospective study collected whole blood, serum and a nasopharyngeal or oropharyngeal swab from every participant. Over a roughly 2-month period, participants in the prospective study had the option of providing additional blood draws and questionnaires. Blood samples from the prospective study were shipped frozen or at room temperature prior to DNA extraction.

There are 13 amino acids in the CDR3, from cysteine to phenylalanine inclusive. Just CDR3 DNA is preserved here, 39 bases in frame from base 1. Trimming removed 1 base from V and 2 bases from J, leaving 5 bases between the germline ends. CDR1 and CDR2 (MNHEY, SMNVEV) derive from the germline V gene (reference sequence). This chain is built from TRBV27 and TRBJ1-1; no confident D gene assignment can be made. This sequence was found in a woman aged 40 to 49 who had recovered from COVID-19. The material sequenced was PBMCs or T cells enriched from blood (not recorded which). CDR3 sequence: CASSLLANTEAFF. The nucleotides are TGTGCCAGCAGTTTATTAGCTAACACTGAAGCTTTCTTT.